Below are 9 T cell receptor beta chains sequenced from a single sample in a study of T cells in Graves' hyperthyroidism and ophthalmopathy. Amplification of TCR beta CDR3 regions used RNA as the template. First-round RT-PCR of the TCR CDR3 relied on the HTBI primer set. TCRdb analysed the multiplex PCR reads with MiXCR anew, one entry per CDR3 protein. In the table there are some 300,000 distinct CDR3 sequences, about an eighth of which are singletons. Sequenced sample: blood. The receptors originated from a woman under 40 with Graves' hyperthyroidism that later progressed to Graves' ophthalmopathy.

This clonotype has a count of ten or more. The chain couples TRBV30 to TRBJ2-1; D is unresolved. Between the trimmed V and J ends, which lost 1 base and 7 bases, there was a span of 8 bases. Germline loops: CDR1 GTSNPN, CDR2 SVGIG (reference sequence). The CDR3 is 12 residues long. Here the CDR3 reads CAWSADGNEQFF. The CDR3 nucleotides are TGTGCCTGGAGTGCGGACGGGAATGAGCAGTTCTTC.

This clonotype appeared a single time. A much bigger clone sits one base away, suggesting this may be a read error. The V and J genes are TRBV6-1 and TRBJ2-2; no reliable D call. This CDR3 has 16 residues. Germline lookup yields CDR1 MNHNS and CDR2 SASEGT. The CDR3 coding sequence is TGTGCCATCAGTGTATCACAGAACGCGAGCACCGGGGAGCTGTTTTTT. Its translation: CAISVSQNASTGELFF.

This clonotype showed up many times. V usage is TRBV6-6 and J usage is TRBJ2-5; D remains ambiguous. Germline assignment: CDR1 MNHNY and CDR2 SVGAGI (reference sequence). V was trimmed by 0 bases and J by 4 bases, leaving 9 bases between them. The CDR3 runs 14 residues. The CDR3 spells CASSYSTGRETQYF. The CDR3 nucleotides are TGTGCCAGCAGTTACTCGACTGGCAGAGAGACCCAGTACTTC.

This clonotype was picked up many times. This chain connects TRBV12-3 or TRBV12-4 to TRBJ2-1; 9 bases are a match to TRBD1. Trimming at V came to 5 bases and at J to 6 bases, leaving 8 bases not matched to a gene. CDR3 size: 15 residues. CDR3: CASSRDRGWINEQFF. In DNA form, the CDR3 reads TGTGCCAGCAGTCGCGACAGGGGGTGGATCAATGAGCAGTTCTTC.

This clonotype was seen ten or more times. The chain uses TRBV6-5 and TRBJ2-7; no firm D call. Germline V gives CDR1 MNHEY, CDR2 SVGAGI. The CDR3 contains 15 residues. The V and J ends lost 0 bases and 6 bases respectively, with 15 bases between them. The CDR3 reads CASSYSPGPSFEQYF. CDR3 sequence (DNA): TGTGCCAGCAGTTACTCCCCGGGCCCGTCTTTCGAGCAGTACTTC.

The sample holds a few counts of this clonotype. A clone one base away is much larger, so this may be a read error. Because it lacks the conserved phenylalanine or tryptophan at the end, this CDR3 is likely a read error. The chain links TRBV30 to TRBJ2-1, with D hard to call. The CDR3 covers 13 residues. Germline V gene data show CDR1 as GTSNPN and CDR2 as SVGIG (reference sequence). V shed 0 bases and J shed 8 bases, with 11 bases lying between them. As DNA, the CDR3 is TGTGCCTGGAGTGTACGGGTGGTGGATGAGCAGTTCCTC. The encoded protein is CAWSVRVVDEQFL.

There are many counts of this clonotype. This chain uses TRBV6-1 with TRBJ1-5; D may be TRBD1 (6 bases). In germline, CDR1 is MNHNS, CDR2 SASEGT. This CDR3 is 13 amino acids long. V lost 7 bases and J lost 3, with 10 bases in between. CDR3 DNA sequence: TGTGCCAGCATACAGGGACCCAATCAGCCCCAGCATTTT. It yields the protein CASIQGPNQPQHF.

The chain combines TRBV4-1 with TRBJ2-1; 9 positions match TRBD2. Germline CDR1 and CDR2: MGHRA and YSYEKL. The CDR3 covers 16 residues. V lost 0 bases and J lost 7; bases outside the gene matches: 7. The chain's CDR3 is CASSQEGSGSINEQFF. DNA for the CDR3: TGCGCCAGCAGCCAAGAAGGTAGCGGGAGTATTAATGAGCAGTTCTTC.

This clonotype was counted at least ten times. V is TRBV28 and J is TRBJ1-5; D is undetermined. The CDR3 totals 14 residues. Germline values: CDR1 MDHEN, CDR2 SYDVKM. The V and J ends lost 3 bases and 5 bases respectively, with 11 bases between them. Written as DNA, the CDR3 is TGTGCCAGCAGTTTTCTCCCAGAGCATCAGCCCCAGCATTTT. Protein product: CASSFLPEHQPQHF. Complete variable domain (other parts from reference TRBV28 and TRBJ1-5): DVKVTQSSRYLVKRTGEKVFLECVQDMDHENMFWYRQDPGLGLRLIYFSYDVKMKEKGDIPEGYSVSREKKERFSLILESASTNQTSMYLCASSFLPEHQPQHFGDGTRLSIL.